The 10 T cell receptor beta chains presented below share a single source sample, sequenced in a study of T cell repertoires in cytomegalovirus infection. TCRdb analysed the reads with MiXCR anew, one entry per CDR3 protein. Of hundreds of thousands of distinct CDR3 sequences listed, approximately 25% are singletons. Sequenced material: CD8+ T cells from PBMCs. The receptors derive from a human donor in good health (CMV status not recorded). Some clones in this sample may be carry-over from other donors' samples.

This clonotype came up many times. The gene calls are TRBV7-2 and TRBJ1-1; 9 bases agree with TRBD1. Germline loops: CDR1 SGHTA, CDR2 FQGNSA. The CDR3 totals 23 residues. The ends lost 1 base at V and 0 bases at J; junction bases unmatched: 24. The CDR3 region is CASSLGYWTGARGFGDMNTEAFF. Here the CDR3 DNA reads TGTGCCAGCAGCTTAGGATACTGGACAGGGGCGCGGGGATTCGGGGATATGAACACTGAAGCTTTCTTT.

This clonotype was detected many times. The chain joins TRBV2 to TRBJ1-2, with TRBD1 as a possible D gene (5 bases). The germline V gene encodes CDR1 SNHLY and CDR2 FYNNEI. CDR3 length equals 12 residues. Trimming shortened V by 7 bases and J by 4 bases, and 10 bases separated the two germline ends. This chain's CDR3 is CASKRGSYGYTF. In nucleotides, the CDR3 is TGTGCCAGCAAAAGGGGATCCTATGGCTACACCTTC.

The chain is built from TRBV12-3 or TRBV12-4 and TRBJ1-1; TRBD1 matches 7 bases. This CDR3 has 11 amino acids. Trimming removed 4 bases from V and 8 bases from J; junction bases left unmatched: 1. DNA of the CDR3: TGTGCCAGCAGTTGGGGACAGGAAGCTTTCTTT. Its protein product is CASSWGQEAFF.

The chain recombines TRBV6-6 with TRBJ1-1; TRBD1 might be the D (5 bases). The CDR3 is made up of 15 amino acids. The V and J ends lost 6 bases and 5 bases respectively, with 19 bases between them. Looked up from germline, CDR1 is MNHNY and CDR2 is SVGAGI (reference sequence). In DNA, the CDR3 is TGTGCCAGCAGCCCCCGGGGCAGGGTAGAGACTGAAGCTTTCTTT. Amino acids: CASSPRGRVETEAFF.

This clonotype came up a few times. This chain connects TRBV20-1 to TRBJ2-2; D gene ambiguous. V lost 7 bases and J 5 bases, leaving 2 bases between the germline ends. Germline V gives CDR1 DFQATT, CDR2 SNEGSKA (reference sequence). The CDR3 contains 9 residues. The CDR3 loop is CSVTGELFF. CDR3 nucleotide sequence: TGCAGTGTTACCGGGGAGCTGTTTTTT.

The DNA of the CDR3 is TGCGCCAGCAGCTTGGAGAGCAGCGGCCCTAGCACAGATACGCAGTATTTT. It translates to CASSLESSGPSTDTQYF. V and J are TRBV5-1 and TRBJ2-3; possible D gene TRBD2, 5 bases. Germline-derived CDR1 and CDR2 are SGHRS and YFSETQ. The CDR3 consists of 17 residues. V was pared by 0 bases and J by 0 bases, with 14 bases between. Full variable domain (missing parts from reference TRBV5-1 and TRBJ2-3): KAGVTQTPRYLIKTRGQQVTLSCSPISGHRSVSWYQQTPGQGLQFLFEYFSETQRNKGNFPGRFSGRQFSNSRSEMNVSTLELGDSALYLCASSLESSGPSTDTQYFGPGTRLTVL.

About this clonotype: This may arise from a read error, as a much more abundant clone is one base away. The rearrangement uses TRBV7-9 and TRBJ2-7, with no clear D. Per the germline V gene, CDR1 is SEHNR and CDR2 is FQNEAQ (reference sequence). CDR3 length: 12 amino acids. CDR3 sequence (DNA): TGTGTCAGCAGCTCCGGGCCCAACTTGGGGTACTTC. As protein: CVSSSGPNLGYF.

The rearrangement uses TRBV13 and TRBJ2-5, with D unclear. The ends were cut back, 4 bases at V and 2 bases at J, with 8 bases in the middle. CDR1 and CDR2 (germline): PRHDT, FYEKMQ (reference sequence). The CDR3 sequence is 13 residues long. The CDR3: CASSSTRQETQYF. The DNA of the CDR3 is TGTGCCAGCAGCTCGACCCGACAAGAGACCCAGTACTTC.

A few counts support this clonotype. V and J are TRBV19 and TRBJ2-3; 7 nucleotides line up with TRBD2. The CDR3 has 15 amino acids. The trim removed 5 bases at V and 3 bases at J, leaving 8 bases unmatched. Germline assignment: CDR1 LNHDA and CDR2 SQIVND (reference sequence). The CDR3 DNA sequence: TGTGCCAGTAGTTTTGCGGGGGAGGATACAGATACGCAGTATTTT. Translating gives CASSFAGEDTDTQYF.

This clonotype has just a few counts. J is TRBJ1-2 and V is TRBV20-1; TRBD1 matches at 7 bases. Germline V gene sequence: CDR1 DFQATT, CDR2 SNEGSKA (reference sequence). With 0 bases clipped from V and 2 bases from J, the junction kept 9 bases outside the gene matches. This CDR3 comprises 16 residues. The CDR3 bases are TGCAGTGCTAGAGATACAGGGGAGCTTGCGAACTATGGCTACACCTTC. This translates into CSARDTGELANYGYTF.